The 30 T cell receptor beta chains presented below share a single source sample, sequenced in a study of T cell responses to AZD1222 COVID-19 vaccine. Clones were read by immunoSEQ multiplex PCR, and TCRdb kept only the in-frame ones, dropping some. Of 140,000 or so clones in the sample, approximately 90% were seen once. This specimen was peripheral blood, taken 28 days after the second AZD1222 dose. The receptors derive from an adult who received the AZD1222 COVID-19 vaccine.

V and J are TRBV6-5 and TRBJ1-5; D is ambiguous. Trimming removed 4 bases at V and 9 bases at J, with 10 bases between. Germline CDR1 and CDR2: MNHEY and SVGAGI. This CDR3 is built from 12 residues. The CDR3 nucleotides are TGTGCCAGCAGTTTCACCCGGGGGCCCCAGCATTTT. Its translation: CASSFTRGPQHF.

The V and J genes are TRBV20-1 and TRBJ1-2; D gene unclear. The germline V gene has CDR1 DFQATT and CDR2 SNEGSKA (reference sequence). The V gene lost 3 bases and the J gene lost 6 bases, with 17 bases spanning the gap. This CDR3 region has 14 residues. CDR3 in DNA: TGCAGTGCTAGTGAAGGGTCTTATTATGATGGCTACACCTTC. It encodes CSASEGSYYDGYTF.

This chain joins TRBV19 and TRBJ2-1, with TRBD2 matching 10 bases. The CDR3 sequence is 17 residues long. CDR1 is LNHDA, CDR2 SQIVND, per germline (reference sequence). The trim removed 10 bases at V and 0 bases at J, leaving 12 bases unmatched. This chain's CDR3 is CATGETSGTDSYNEQFF. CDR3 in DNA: TGTGCCACCGGGGAAACTAGCGGGACTGACTCCTACAATGAGCAGTTCTTC.

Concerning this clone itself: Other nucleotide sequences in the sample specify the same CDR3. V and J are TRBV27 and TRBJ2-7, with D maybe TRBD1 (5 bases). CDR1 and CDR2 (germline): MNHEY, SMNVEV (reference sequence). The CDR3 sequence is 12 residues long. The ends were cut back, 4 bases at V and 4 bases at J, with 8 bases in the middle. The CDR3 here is CASSSQGYEQYF. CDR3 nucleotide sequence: TGTGCCAGCAGTTCTCAGGGATACGAGCAGTACTTC.

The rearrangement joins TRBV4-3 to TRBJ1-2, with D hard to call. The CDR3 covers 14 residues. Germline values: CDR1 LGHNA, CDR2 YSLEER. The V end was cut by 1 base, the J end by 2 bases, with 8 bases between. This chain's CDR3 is CASSQGWENYGYTF. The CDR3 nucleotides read TGCGCCAGCAGCCAAGGTTGGGAGAACTATGGCTACACCTTC.

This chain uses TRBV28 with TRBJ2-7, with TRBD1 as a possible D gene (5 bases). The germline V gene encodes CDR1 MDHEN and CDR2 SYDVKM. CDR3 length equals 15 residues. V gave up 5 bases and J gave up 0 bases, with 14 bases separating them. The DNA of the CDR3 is TGTGCCAGCAGTCTACCCACAGGAAGCTCCTACGAGCAGTACTTC. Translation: CASSLPTGSSYEQYF.

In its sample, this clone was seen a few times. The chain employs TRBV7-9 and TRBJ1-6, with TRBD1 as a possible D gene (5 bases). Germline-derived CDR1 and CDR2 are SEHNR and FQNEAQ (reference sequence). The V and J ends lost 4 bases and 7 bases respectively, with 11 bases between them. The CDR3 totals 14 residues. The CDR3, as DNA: TGTGCCAGCAGCTCCCTGGGGGGGAATTCACCCCTCCACTTT. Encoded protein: CASSSLGGNSPLHF.

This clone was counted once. CDR3 sequence: CASSEARGTGYTF. The CDR3 DNA sequence: TGTGCCAGCAGTGAAGCTAGGGGGACTGGCTACACCTTC. The J gene is TRBJ1-2, the V gene TRBV6-1; weak D call: TRBD1 (6 bases). Germline V lookup: CDR1 MNHNS, CDR2 SASEGT. The ends were cut back, 0 bases at V and 7 bases at J, with 9 bases in the middle. The length of the CDR3 is 13 residues.

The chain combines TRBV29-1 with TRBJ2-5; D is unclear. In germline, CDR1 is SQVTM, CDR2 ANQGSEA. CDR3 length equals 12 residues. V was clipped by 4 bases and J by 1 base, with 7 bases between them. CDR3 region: CSVAPAQETQYF. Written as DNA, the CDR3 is TGCAGCGTTGCCCCCGCCCAAGAGACCCAGTACTTC.

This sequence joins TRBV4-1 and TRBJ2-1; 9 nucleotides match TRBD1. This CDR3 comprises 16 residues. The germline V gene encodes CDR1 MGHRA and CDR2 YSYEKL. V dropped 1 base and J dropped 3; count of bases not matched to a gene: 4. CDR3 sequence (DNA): TGCGCCAGCAGCCAAGGACCGGACAGGGGCTACAATGAGCAGTTCTTC. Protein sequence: CASSQGPDRGYNEQFF.

The chain's CDR3 is CASSSIDSVGGYTF. The CDR3 nucleotides are TGTGCCAGCAGTTCGATAGACAGCGTGGGGGGCTACACCTTC. The chain employs TRBV28 and TRBJ1-2; D is possibly TRBD1 (5 bases). V was shortened by 4 bases and J by 8 bases, with 17 bases between the two germline ends. From germline, CDR1 is MDHEN and CDR2 SYDVKM. This CDR3 has 14 residues.

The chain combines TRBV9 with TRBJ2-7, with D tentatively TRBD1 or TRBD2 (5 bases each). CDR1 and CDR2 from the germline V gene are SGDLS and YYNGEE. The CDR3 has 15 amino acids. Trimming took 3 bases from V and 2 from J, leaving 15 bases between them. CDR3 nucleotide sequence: TGTGCCAGCAGCGCAACCGGGACCGAAACCTACGAGCAGTACTTC. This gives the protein CASSATGTETYEQYF.

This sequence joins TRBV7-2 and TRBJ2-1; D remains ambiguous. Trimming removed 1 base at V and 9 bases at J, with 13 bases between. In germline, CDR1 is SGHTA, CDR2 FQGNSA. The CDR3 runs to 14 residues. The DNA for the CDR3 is TGTGCCAGCAGCTTAGAAGGTAATTGGGGTGAGCAGTTCTTC. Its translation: CASSLEGNWGEQFF.

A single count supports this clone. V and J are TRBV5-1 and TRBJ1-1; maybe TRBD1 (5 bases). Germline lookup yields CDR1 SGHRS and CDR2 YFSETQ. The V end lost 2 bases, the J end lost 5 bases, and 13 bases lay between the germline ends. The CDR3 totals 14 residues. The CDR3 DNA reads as TGCGCCAGCAGCTTATGGACGGAGGGGACTGAAGCTTTCTTT. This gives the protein CASSLWTEGTEAFF.

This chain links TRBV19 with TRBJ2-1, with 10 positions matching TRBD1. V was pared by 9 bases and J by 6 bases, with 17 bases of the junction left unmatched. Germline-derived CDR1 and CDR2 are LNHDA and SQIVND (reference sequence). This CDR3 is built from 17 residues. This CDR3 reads CARGTGVIFRPVNEQFF. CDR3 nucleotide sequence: TGTGCCAGAGGGACAGGGGTCATCTTCCGGCCAGTCAATGAGCAGTTCTTC.

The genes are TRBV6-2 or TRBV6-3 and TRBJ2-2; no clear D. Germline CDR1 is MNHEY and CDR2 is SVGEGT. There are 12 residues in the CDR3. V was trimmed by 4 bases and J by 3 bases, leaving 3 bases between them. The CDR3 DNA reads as TGTGCCAGCAGTTTCCACACCGGGGAGCTGTTTTTT. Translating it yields CASSFHTGELFF.

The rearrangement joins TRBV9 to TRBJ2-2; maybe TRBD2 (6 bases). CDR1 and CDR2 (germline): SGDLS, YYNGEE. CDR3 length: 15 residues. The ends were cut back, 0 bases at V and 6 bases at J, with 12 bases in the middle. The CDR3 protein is CASSVVGRSSGELFF. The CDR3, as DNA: TGTGCCAGCAGCGTAGTCGGGAGATCCTCCGGGGAGCTGTTTTTT.

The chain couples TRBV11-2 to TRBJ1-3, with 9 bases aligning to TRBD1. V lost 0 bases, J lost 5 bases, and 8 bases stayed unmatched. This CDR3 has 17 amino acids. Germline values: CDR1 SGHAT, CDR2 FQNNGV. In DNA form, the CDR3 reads TGTGCCAGCAGCTTAGATCCGACAGGGGGTTTACGAAACACCATATATTTT. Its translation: CASSLDPTGGLRNTIYF. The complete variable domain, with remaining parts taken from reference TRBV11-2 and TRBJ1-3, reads EAGVAQSPRYKIIEKRQSVAFWCNPISGHATLYWYQQILGQGPKLLIQFQNNGVVDDSQLPKDRFSAERLKGVDSTLKIQPAKLEDSAVYLCASSLDPTGGLRNTIYFGEGSWLTVV.

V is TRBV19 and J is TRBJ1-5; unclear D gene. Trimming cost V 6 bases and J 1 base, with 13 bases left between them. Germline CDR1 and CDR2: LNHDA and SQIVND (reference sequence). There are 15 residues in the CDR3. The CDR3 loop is CASRNQAGSNQPQHF. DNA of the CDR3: TGTGCCAGTAGAAATCAGGCGGGGAGCAATCAGCCCCAGCATTTT. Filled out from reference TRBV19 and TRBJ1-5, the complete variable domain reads DGGITQSPKYLFRKEGQNVTLSCEQNLNHDAMYWYRQDPGQGLRLIYYSQIVNDFQKGDIAEGYSVSREKKESFPLTVTSAQKNPTAFYLCASRNQAGSNQPQHFGDGTRLSIL.

CDR3 loop: CASSKRPGTSQETQYF. The CDR3 DNA sequence: TGTGCCAGCAGTAAGAGGCCGGGGACGTCGCAAGAGACCCAGTACTTC. The gene calls are TRBV7-9 and TRBJ2-5; the D gene could be TRBD1 or TRBD2 (5 bases each). Germline assignment: CDR1 SEHNR and CDR2 FQNEAQ (reference sequence). The CDR3 spans 16 residues. Trimming took off 6 bases at V and 2 bases at J, with 19 bases between the two ends.

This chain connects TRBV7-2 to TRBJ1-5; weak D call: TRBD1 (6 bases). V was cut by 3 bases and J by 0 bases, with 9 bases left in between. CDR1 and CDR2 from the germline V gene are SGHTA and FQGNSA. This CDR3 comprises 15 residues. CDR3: CASSFRGNSNQPQHF. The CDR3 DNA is TGTGCCAGCAGCTTCAGGGGCAATAGCAATCAGCCCCAGCATTTT.

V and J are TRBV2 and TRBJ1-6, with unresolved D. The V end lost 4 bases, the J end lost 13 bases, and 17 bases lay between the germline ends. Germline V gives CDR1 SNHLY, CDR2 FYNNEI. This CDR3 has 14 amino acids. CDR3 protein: CASSAGSQSGPLHF. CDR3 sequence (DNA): TGTGCCAGCAGTGCCGGGTCGCAGAGCGGGCCCCTCCACTTT.

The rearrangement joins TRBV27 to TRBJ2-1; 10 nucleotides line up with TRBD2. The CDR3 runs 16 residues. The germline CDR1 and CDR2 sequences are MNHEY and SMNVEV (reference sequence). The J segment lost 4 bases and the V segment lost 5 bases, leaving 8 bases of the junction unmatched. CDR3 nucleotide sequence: TGTGCCAGCAGTCATAGAGCGGGGGGGCGGTACAATGAGCAGTTCTTC. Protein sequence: CASSHRAGGRYNEQFF.

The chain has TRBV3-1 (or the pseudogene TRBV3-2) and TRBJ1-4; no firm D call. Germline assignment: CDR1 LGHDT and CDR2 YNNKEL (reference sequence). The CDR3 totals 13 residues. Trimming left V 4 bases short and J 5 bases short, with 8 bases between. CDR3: CASSPPRNEKLFF. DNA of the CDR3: TGTGCCAGCAGCCCCCCGCGCAATGAAAAACTGTTTTTT.

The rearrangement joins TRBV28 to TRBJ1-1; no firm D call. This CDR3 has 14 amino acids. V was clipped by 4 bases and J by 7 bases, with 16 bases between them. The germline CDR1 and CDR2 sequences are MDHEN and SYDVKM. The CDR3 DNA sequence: TGTGCCAGCAGTTCCCCGGCCGGACGGTTTGAAGCTTTCTTT. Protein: CASSSPAGRFEAFF.

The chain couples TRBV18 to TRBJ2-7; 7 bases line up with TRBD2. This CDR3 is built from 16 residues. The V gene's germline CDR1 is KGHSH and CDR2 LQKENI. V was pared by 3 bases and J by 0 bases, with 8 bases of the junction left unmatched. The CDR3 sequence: CASSPQGAGTSYEQYF. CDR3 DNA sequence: TGTGCCAGCTCACCTCAGGGAGCGGGGACCTCCTACGAGCAGTACTTC.

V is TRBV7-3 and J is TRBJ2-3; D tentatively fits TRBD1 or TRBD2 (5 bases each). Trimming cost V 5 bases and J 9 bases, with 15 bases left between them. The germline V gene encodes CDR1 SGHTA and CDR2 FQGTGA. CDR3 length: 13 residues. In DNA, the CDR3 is TGTGCCAGCAGCCGGGACCAAATCGAAACGCAGTATTTT. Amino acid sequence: CASSRDQIETQYF. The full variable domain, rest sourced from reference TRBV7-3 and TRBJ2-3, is GAGVSQTPSNKVTEKGKYVELRCDPISGHTALYWYRQSLGQGPEFLIYFQGTGAADDSGLPNDRFFAVRPEGSVSTLKIQRTERGDSAVYLCASSRDQIETQYFGPGTRLTVL.

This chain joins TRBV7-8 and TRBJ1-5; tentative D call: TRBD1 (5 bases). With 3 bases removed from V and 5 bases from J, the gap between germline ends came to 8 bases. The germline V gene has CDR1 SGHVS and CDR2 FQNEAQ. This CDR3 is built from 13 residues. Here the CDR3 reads CASSFVQDQPQHF. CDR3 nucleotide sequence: TGTGCCAGCAGCTTTGTACAGGATCAGCCCCAGCATTTT.

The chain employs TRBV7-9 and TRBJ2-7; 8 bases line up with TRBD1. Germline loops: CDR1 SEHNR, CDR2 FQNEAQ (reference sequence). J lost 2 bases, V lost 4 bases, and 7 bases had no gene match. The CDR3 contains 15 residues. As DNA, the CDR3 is TGTGCCAGCAGCTCCGGGACAGGCCAAACCTACGAGCAGTACTTC. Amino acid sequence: CASSSGTGQTYEQYF.

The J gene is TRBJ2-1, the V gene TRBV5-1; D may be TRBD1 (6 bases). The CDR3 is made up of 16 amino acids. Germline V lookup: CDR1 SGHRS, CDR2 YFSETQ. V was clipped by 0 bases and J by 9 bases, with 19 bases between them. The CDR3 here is CASSLGRDTTSGEQFF. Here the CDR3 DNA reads TGCGCCAGCAGCTTGGGACGGGACACCACCTCGGGTGAGCAGTTCTTC.